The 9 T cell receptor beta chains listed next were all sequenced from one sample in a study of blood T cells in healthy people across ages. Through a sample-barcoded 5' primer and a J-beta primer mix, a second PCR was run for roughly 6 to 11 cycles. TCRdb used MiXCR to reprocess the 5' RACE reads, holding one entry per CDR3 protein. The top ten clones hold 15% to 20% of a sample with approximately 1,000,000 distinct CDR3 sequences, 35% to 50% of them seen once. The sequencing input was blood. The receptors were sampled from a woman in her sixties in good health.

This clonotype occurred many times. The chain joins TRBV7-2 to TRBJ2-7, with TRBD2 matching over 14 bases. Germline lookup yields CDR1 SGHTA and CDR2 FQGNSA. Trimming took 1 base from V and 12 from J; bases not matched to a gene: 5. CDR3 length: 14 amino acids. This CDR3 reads CASSLGGLAGVLYF. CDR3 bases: TGTGCCAGCAGCTTAGGGGGACTAGCGGGAGTTCTGTACTTC.

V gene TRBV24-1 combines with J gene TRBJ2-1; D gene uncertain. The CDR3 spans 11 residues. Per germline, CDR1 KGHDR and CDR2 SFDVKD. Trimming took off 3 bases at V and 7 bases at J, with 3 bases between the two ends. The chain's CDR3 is CATSDRNEQFF. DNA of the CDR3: TGTGCCACCAGTGATCGAAATGAGCAGTTCTTC.

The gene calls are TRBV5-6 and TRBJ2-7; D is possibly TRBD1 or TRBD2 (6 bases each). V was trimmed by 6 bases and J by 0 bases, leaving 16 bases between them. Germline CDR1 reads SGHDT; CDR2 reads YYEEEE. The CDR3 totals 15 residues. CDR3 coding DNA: TGTGCCAGCACCCTAATGGGGGGCCCCTCCTACGAGCAGTACTTC. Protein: CASTLMGGPSYEQYF.

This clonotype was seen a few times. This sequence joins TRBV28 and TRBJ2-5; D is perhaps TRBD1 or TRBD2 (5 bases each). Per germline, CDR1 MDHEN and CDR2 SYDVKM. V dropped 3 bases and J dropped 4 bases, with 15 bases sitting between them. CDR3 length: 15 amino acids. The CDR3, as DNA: TGTGCCAGCAGTTTTTTGAGGGGCGTCTTAGAGACCCAGTACTTC. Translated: CASSFLRGVLETQYF.

In DNA, the CDR3 is TGCGCCAGCAGCCCCGGGGGCATTGTGGTAAATGAGCAGTTCTTC. This codes for CASSPGGIVVNEQFF. This sequence joins TRBV5-1 and TRBJ2-1; D is tentatively TRBD1 or TRBD2 (6 bases each). The germline V gene encodes CDR1 SGHRS and CDR2 YFSETQ. With 4 bases removed from V and 7 bases from J, the gap between germline ends came to 18 bases. The CDR3 consists of 15 residues.

The CDR3 reads CASSEYRGEADTQYF. DNA of the CDR3: TGTGCCAGCAGTGAATACCGGGGAGAGGCAGATACGCAGTATTTT. The chain couples TRBV6-1 to TRBJ2-3; D possibly corresponds to TRBD2 (5 bases). Germline CDR1 is MNHNS and CDR2 is SASEGT. Deletions cut 2 bases from V and 4 bases from J, with 13 bases between. This CDR3 is built from 15 residues.

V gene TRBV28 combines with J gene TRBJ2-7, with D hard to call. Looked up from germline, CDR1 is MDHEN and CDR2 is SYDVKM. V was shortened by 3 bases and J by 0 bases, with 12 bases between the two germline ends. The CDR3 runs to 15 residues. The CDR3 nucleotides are TGTGCCAGCAGTTTGTCCAGTCAATTCTCCTACGAGCAGTACTTC. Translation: CASSLSSQFSYEQYF.

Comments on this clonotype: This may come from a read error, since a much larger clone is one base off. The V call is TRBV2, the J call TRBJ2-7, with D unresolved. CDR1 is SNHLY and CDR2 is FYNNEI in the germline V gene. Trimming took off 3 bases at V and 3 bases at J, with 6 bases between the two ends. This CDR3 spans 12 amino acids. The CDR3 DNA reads TGTGCCAGCAGTGAGGTCCGCTACGAGCAGTACTTC. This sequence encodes CASSEVRYEQYF.

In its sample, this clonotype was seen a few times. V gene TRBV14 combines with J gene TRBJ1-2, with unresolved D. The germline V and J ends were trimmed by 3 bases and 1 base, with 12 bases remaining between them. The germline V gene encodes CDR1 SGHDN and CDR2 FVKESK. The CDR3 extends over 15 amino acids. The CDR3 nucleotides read TGTGCCAGCAGCCACCGCGGACTGTTTAACTATGGCTACACCTTC. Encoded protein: CASSHRGLFNYGYTF.